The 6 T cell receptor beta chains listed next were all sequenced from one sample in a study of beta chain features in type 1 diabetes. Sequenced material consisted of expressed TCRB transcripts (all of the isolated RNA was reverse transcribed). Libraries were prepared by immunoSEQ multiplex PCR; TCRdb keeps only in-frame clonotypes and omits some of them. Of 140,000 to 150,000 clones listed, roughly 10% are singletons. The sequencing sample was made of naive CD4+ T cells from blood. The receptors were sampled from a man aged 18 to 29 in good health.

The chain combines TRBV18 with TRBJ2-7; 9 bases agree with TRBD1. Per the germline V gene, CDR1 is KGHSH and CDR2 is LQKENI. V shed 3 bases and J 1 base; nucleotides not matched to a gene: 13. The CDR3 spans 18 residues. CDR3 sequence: CASSPQSATGQGSYEQYF. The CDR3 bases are TGTGCCAGCTCACCGCAGAGTGCTACGGGACAGGGTTCCTACGAGCAGTACTTC.

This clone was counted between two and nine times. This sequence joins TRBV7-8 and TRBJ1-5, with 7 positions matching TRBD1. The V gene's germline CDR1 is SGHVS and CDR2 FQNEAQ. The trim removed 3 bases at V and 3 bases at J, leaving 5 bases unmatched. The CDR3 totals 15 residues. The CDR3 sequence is CASSLTGNNNQPQHF. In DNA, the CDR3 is TGTGCCAGCAGCTTGACAGGGAATAACAATCAGCCCCAGCATTTT.

DNA for the CDR3: TGTGCCAGCAGCTTAAGGACAGGGGGAAACACCGGGGAGCTGTTTTTT. It translates to CASSLRTGGNTGELFF. The J gene is TRBJ2-2, the V gene TRBV7-9; 10 nucleotides align to TRBD1. J lost 2 bases, V lost 2 bases, and 2 bases had no gene match. CDR1 and CDR2 from the germline V gene are SEHNR and FQNEAQ (reference sequence). This CDR3 has 16 amino acids.

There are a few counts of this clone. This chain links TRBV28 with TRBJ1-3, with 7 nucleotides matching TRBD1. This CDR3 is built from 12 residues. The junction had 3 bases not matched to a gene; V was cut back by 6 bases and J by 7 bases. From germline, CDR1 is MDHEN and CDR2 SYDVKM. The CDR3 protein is CASRTGRNTIYF. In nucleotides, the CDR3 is TGTGCCAGCAGGACAGGGAGGAACACCATATATTTT.

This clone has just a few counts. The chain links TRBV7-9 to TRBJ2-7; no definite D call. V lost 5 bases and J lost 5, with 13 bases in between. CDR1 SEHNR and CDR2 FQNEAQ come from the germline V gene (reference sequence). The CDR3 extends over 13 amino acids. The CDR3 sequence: CASSGKNLDEQYF. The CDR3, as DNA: TGTGCCAGCAGCGGCAAAAATCTGGACGAGCAGTACTTC. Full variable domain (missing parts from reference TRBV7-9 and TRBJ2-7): DTGVSQNPRHKITKRGQNVTFRCDPISEHNRLYWYRQTLGQGPEFLTYFQNEAQLEKSRLLSDRFSAERPKGSFSTLEIQRTEQGDSAMYLCASSGKNLDEQYFGPGTRLTVT.

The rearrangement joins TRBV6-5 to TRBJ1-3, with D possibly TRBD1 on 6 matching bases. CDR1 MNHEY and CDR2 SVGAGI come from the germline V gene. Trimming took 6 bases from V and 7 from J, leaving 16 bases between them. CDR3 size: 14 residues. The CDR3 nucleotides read TGTGCCAGCAGGAGCCGGGACACAGGGAACACCATATATTTT. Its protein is CASRSRDTGNTIYF.